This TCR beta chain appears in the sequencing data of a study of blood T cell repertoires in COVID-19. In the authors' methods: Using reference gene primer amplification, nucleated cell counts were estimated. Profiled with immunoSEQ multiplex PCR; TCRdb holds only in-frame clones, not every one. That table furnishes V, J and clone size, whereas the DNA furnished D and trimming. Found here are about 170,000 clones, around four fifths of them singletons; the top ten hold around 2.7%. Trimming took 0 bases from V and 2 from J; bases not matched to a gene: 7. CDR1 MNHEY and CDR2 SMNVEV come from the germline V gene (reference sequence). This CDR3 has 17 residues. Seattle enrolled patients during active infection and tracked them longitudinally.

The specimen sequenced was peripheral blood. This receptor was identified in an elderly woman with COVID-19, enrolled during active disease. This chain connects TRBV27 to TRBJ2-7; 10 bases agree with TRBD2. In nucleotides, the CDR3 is TGTGCCAGCAGTTTATCTGGGACTAGCGCGCAACCCTACGAGCAGTACTTC. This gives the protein CASSLSGTSAQPYEQYF.